This paragraph covers one TCR beta chain sequence. Its cognate antigen is unknown. The data stem from a study of T cell responses to AZD1222 COVID-19 vaccine. Study context: Pooling covered second doses at about 4 or about 12 weeks.

Study-wide points: Nearly half of spike-specific TCRs reportedly target variant regions that are unmutated in the B.1.351 and B.1.1.7 variants. Only after the peak T cell response were repertoires sampled. Donor demographics were predominantly white British with a female majority; clonal diversity may be underestimated.

Only in-frame clones appear in the TCRdb table, and some are missing; sequencing was by immunoSEQ multiplex PCR. The table records about 190,000 clones, approximately 94% of them present only once. The sequencing here drew on peripheral blood, taken on day 0 of AZD1222 vaccination. The receptor was isolated from an adult in good health.

CDR3 bases: TGTGCCAGCAGCTTGGCAGGACAGCCCCAGCATTTT. Translating gives CASSLAGQPQHF. This chain uses TRBV5-8 with TRBJ1-5; unclear D gene. Trimming stripped 0 bases from V and 7 bases from J, with 5 bases between. This CDR3 comprises 12 residues. Per the germline V gene, CDR1 is SGHTS and CDR2 is YDEGEE.